These 12 T cell receptor beta chains share one sample of origin, sequenced in a study of preoperative IRX-2 immunotherapy in early breast cancer. Documented treatment: preoperative locoregional IRX-2 cytokine immunotherapy. Assay: immunoSEQ multiplex PCR; the TCRdb copy retains only in-frame clones and omits some. This sample has roughly 30,000 clones, with over 65% found just once. Sample collection was performed from a patient treated with IRX-2 immunotherapy. These receptor sequences come from a human donor with breast cancer.

The genes are TRBV5-1 and TRBJ1-6; unclear D gene. Germline lookup yields CDR1 SGHRS and CDR2 YFSETQ. The CDR3 has 15 amino acids. V lost 4 bases to trimming and J lost 6 bases, with 14 bases between them. The CDR3 region is CASSPEGTANSPLHF. The CDR3 DNA follows: TGCGCCAGCAGCCCGGAGGGTACGGCTAATTCACCCCTCCACTTT.

The sample holds one count of this clone. The chain uses TRBV30 and TRBJ1-2; 11 nucleotides line up with TRBD1. Germline values: CDR1 GTSNPN, CDR2 SVGIG (reference sequence). This CDR3 contains 14 residues. V trimming: 2 bases; J trimming: 7 bases; junction bases outside the gene matches: 6. The chain's CDR3 is CAWSQGTGGGGYTF. The CDR3 region has the DNA TGTGCCTGGAGTCAAGGGACAGGGGGAGGTGGCTACACCTTC. Drawing the rest from reference TRBV30 and TRBJ1-2, the complete variable domain is SQTIHQWPATLVQPVGSPLSLECTVEGTSNPNLYWYRQAAGRGLQLLFYSVGIGQISSEVPQNLSASRPQDRQFILSSKKLLLSDSGFYLCAWSQGTGGGGYTFGSGTRLTVV.

J is TRBJ2-3 and V is TRBV23-1; 8 positions agree with TRBD2. TRBV23-1 is reported as an ORF; its role is uncertain. Trimming cost V 6 bases and J 5 bases; bases outside gene matches: 16. This CDR3 contains 17 residues. This CDR3 is CASSQDRNSGALDTQYF. CDR3 sequence (DNA): TGCGCCAGCAGCCAAGATAGGAATAGCGGGGCTCTAGATACGCAGTATTTT.

This rearrangement joins TRBV5-1 to TRBJ2-5; maybe TRBD2 (6 bases). This CDR3 contains 16 residues. The V end was cut by 0 bases, the J end by 2 bases, with 14 bases between. CDR1 SGHRS and CDR2 YFSETQ come from the germline V gene. The CDR3 sequence: CASSLGGDVRQETQYF. The CDR3, as DNA: TGCGCCAGCAGCTTGGGGGGGGACGTGCGGCAAGAGACCCAGTACTTC.

V usage is TRBV11-3 and J usage is TRBJ1-4; 8 bases agree with TRBD1. This CDR3 has 15 amino acids. V trimming: 5 bases; J trimming: 8 bases; junction bases outside the gene matches: 10. CDR1 and CDR2 (germline): SGHNT, YENEEA. In nucleotides, the CDR3 is TGTGCCAGCAGCCAGACGACAGGGGTAGGAGAAAAACTGTTTTTT. Its protein product is CASSQTTGVGEKLFF.

The rearrangement links TRBV23-1 to TRBJ1-1, with D possibly TRBD1 on 6 matching bases. TRBV23-1 is filed as an ORF, its function uncertain. V was shortened by 5 bases and J by 4 bases, with 11 bases between the two germline ends. The CDR3 has 13 residues. The CDR3 coding sequence is TGCGCCAGCAGTTCACAGGGCGGCACTGAAGCTTTCTTT. This gives the protein CASSSQGGTEAFF.

CDR3 nucleotides: TGTGCCAGCAGCCTGGGGGGGAGGGAGCGCGGAGAGACCCAGTACTTC. Protein sequence: CASSLGGRERGETQYF. V usage is TRBV11-3 and J usage is TRBJ2-5, with 7 bases lining up with TRBD2. Germline V CDR1 and CDR2: SGHNT, YENEEA. Trimming cost V 5 bases and J 4 bases; bases outside gene matches: 13. This CDR3 is built from 16 residues.

V and J are TRBV28 and TRBJ2-7; TRBD2 aligns across 8 bases. This CDR3 spans 16 amino acids. Germline V CDR1 and CDR2: MDHEN, SYDVKM. After removal of 3 bases from V and 2 bases from J, the junction contained 9 bases not matched to a gene. This CDR3 reads CASSFSGREVTYEQYF. The DNA for the CDR3 is TGTGCCAGCAGTTTTTCAGGGCGGGAGGTGACCTACGAGCAGTACTTC.

This clone was counted a single time. V gene TRBV9 combines with J gene TRBJ1-4; the D gene is possibly TRBD1 (5 bases). The CDR3 spans 14 residues. Trimming removed 5 bases from V and 0 bases from J, with 8 bases in between. CDR1 and CDR2 from the germline V gene are SGDLS and YYNGEE. The CDR3 DNA follows: TGTGCCAGCAGTTTGACAGCAACTAATGAAAAACTGTTTTTT. Translation: CASSLTATNEKLFF.

The rearrangement links TRBV11-3 to TRBJ2-5; D may be TRBD2 (5 bases). The CDR3 length is 14 residues. Germline V gene data show CDR1 as SGHNT and CDR2 as YENEEA. With 5 bases removed from V and 6 bases from J, the gap between germline ends came to 16 bases. CDR3 in DNA: TGTGCCAGCAGCCCTTGGAACAGAGGGAAGACCCAGTACTTC. As protein: CASSPWNRGKTQYF. The complete variable domain, with remaining parts taken from reference TRBV11-3 and TRBJ2-5, reads EAGVVQSPRYKIIEKKQPVAFWCNPISGHNTLYWYLQNLGQGPELLIRYENEEAVDDSQLPKDRFSAERLKGVDSTLKIQPAELGDSAVYLCASSPWNRGKTQYFGPGTRLLVL.

The chain recombines TRBV7-7 with TRBJ2-1; a possible D gene is TRBD2 (6 bases). From germline, CDR1 is SSHAT and CDR2 FNYEAQ (reference sequence). The length of the CDR3 is 15 residues. V lost 2 bases and J lost 4, with 12 bases in between. For the CDR3, the DNA is TGTGCCAGCAGCTTAAGGGTGGCGGGATACAATGAGCAGTTCTTC. It encodes CASSLRVAGYNEQFF.

The J gene is TRBJ2-3, the V gene TRBV7-7; TRBD2 agrees at 8 bases. The V and J ends lost 1 base and 5 bases, in that order; junction bases with no gene match: 5. Germline assignment: CDR1 SSHAT and CDR2 FNYEAQ (reference sequence). This CDR3 is built from 15 residues. CDR3 loop: CASSLVSLAGDTQYF. CDR3 coding DNA: TGTGCCAGCAGCTTAGTAAGTCTAGCGGGAGATACGCAGTATTTT.